A selection of T cell receptor beta chains follows, all from one sample in a study of beta chain features in type 1 diabetes. Method: immunoSEQ multiplex PCR; TCRdb's copy keeps in-frame clones and lacks some. The data hold about 290,000 clones, with 8% observed a single time. What was sequenced was central memory CD4+ T cells from blood. These TCRs come from a woman between 18 and 30 years old in good health. CDR3s include the opening cysteine and the closing phenylalanine or tryptophan. The order of the fields is clone size, J gene, V gene, CDR3 protein. Some rows mark clone size as missing; the rest say once, few, many or name a class of expanded clone.

>NA|TRBJ2-2|TRBV5-1
CASSQMGPINTGELFF
>few|TRBJ2-2|TRBV28
CASSFLEGGELFF
>few|TRBJ1-4|TRBV5-1
CASSLVYAGEKLFF
>few|TRBJ1-3|TRBV11-1
CASSGPSISGNTIYF
>NA|TRBJ1-5|TRBV27
CASRGWGSGNQPQHF
>few|TRBJ2-1|TRBV5-4
CASSLGLADEQFF
>NA|TRBJ2-1|TRBV11-3
CASSSGGVYNEQFF
>NA|TRBJ2-1|TRBV18
CASSPGLRINEQFF
>NA|TRBJ2-3|TRBV11-2
CASSLADRGDTQYF
>NA|TRBJ1-6|TRBV25-1
CASSEGTGNSPLHF
>few|TRBJ1-1|TRBV18
CASSTDGNTEAFF
>few|TRBJ1-2|TRBV28
CASSRNNYGYTF
>NA|TRBJ1-2|TRBV18
CASSPGGRGLAGYTF
>NA|TRBJ2-5|TRBV18
CASSPGQAETQYF
>NA|TRBJ2-7|TRBV2
CASSPRDRTKQYF
>NA|TRBJ2-7|TRBV30
CAWSRRGTGGREQYF
>NA|TRBJ1-5|TRBV6-1
CASTRDSVNQPQHF
>few|TRBJ2-1|TRBV18
CASSPPTGRGDEQFF